Listed below are T cell receptor beta chains from one sample, sequenced in a study of tumor and adjacent non-tumor tissue in lung cancer. TCRdb re-called the multiplex PCR reads through MiXCR, storing one row per CDR3 protein. The data contain about 86,000 distinct CDR3 sequences, approximately 73% of them singletons. Sequenced: distant non-tumor lung tissue. These receptors came from a woman between 50 and 59 years old with non-small cell lung cancer. The CDR3 runs from the conserved cysteine through the conserved F or W. A D gene is named only where the DNA matches it firmly. Only some rows state a clone size, as once, few, many or a class for expanded clones.

>.|TRBJ1-1|.|19|TRBV6-2/TRBV6-3
TGTGCCAGCAGTTACTCCTTACTCAACCCGCTGAAGATGAACACTGGAGCTTTCTTT
CASSYSLLNPLKMNTGAFF
>.|TRBJ2-6|.|13|TRBV12-3/TRBV12-4
TGTGCCAGCAGTTCGTCTGGGGCCAACGTCCTGAAATTC
CASSSSGANVLKF
>.|TRBJ2-1|.|16|TRBV7-9
TGTGCCAGCAGCTTAAAAGGTAGCGTGGGCTACAATGAGCAGTTCTTC
CASSLKGSVGYNEQFF
>.|TRBJ2-6|.|15|TRBV6-2/TRBV6-3
TGTGCCAGCAGTGGACCGATCTCTGAGAGCAACGTCCTGACTTTC
CASSGPISESNVLTF
>.|TRBJ2-3|.|15|TRBV5-5
TGTGCCAGCAGCTCCGGAGAGAGAAGCACAGATACGCAGTATTTT
CASSSGERSTDTQYF
>.|TRBJ2-2|.|14|TRBV10-2
TGCGCCAGCAGTGAGTTAGGGGACACCGGGGAGCTGTTTTTC
CASSELGDTGELFF
>.|TRBJ2-5|many|10|TRBV30
TGTGCCTGCAGACCGACAGACCAGTACTTC
CACRPTDQYF
>.|TRBJ2-3|many|16|TRBV6-1
TGTGCCAGCATACAGGGAGTCCTTGCCCACACAGATACGCAGTATTTT
CASIQGVLAHTDTQYF
>TRBD2|TRBJ2-5|many|16|TRBV20-1
TGCAGTGCTAGAGGGACGACTAGCGGGAAGCAAGAGACCCAGTACTTC
CSARGTTSGKQETQYF
>TRBD1|TRBJ1-2|.|14|TRBV4-1
TGCACCAGCAGCCATGACCGGGACAGGTGGGGCTACACCTTC
CTSSHDRDRWGYTF
>TRBD1|TRBJ1-2|.|12|TRBV10-2
TGCGCCAGCAGTTCAGGGGGTGACGGCTACGCCTTC
CASSSGGDGYAF
>TRBD2|TRBJ2-3|many|18|TRBV4-2
TGTGCCAGCAGCCAAGAAGGATTCTTACTAGCGGGAACAGATACGCAGTATTTT
CASSQEGFLLAGTDTQYF
>TRBD2|TRBJ2-1|.|17|TRBV20-1
TGCAGTGCTCCAAGGACTGGCGGGAGTCGGTTAAACAATGAGCAGTTCTTC
CSAPRTGGSRLNNEQFF
>.|TRBJ1-2|.|13|TRBV6-6
TGTGCCAGCAGTTACGCGGGCAAGGATGGCTACACCTTC
CASSYAGKDGYTF
>.|TRBJ2-2|.|14|TRBV28
TGTGCTAGCAGCCTGGGGACCTACACCGGGGAGCTGTTGTTT
CASSLGTYTGELLF
>.|TRBJ2-3|.|19|TRBV30
TGTGCCTGGAGTGTACGGGACTGGAGATTAGCCTTTAGCACAGATATGCAGTATTTT
CAWSVRDWRLAFSTDMQYF